This T cell receptor beta chain was identified in a study of blood T cell repertoires in COVID-19. Germline V gene sequence: CDR1 SGHAT, CDR2 FQNNGV. CDR3 length: 15 amino acids. The V and J ends lost 3 bases and 0 bases, in that order; junction bases with no gene match: 4. This clone has a single count. Researchers sorted participants into cohorts using their self-reported clinical history. Original processing notes: Amplifying reference gene primers gave estimates of nucleated cell counts. Data came from immunoSEQ multiplex PCR; TCRdb stores just in-frame clones and leaves some out. V, J and clone size reflect that table, while D and trimming were determined from the DNA. The sample shows about 160,000 clones, 80% of them seen only once.

This TCR came from a woman aged 60-75 years who had recovered from COVID-19. The chain uses TRBV11-2 and TRBJ1-2; 7 nucleotides agree with TRBD1. Sequencing used PBMCs or T cells enriched from blood (not recorded which). The CDR3 region has the DNA TGTGCCAGCAGCTTCGACAGGGCTACTAACTATGGCTACACCTTC. It translates to CASSFDRATNYGYTF. Based on the CDR3 plus reference TRBV11-2 and TRBJ1-2, the full variable domain is EAGVAQSPRYKIIEKRQSVAFWCNPISGHATLYWYQQILGQGPKLLIQFQNNGVVDDSQLPKDRFSAERLKGVDSTLKIQPAKLEDSAVYLCASSFDRATNYGYTFGSGTRLTVV.